Below are 8 T cell receptor beta chains sequenced from a single sample in a study of blood T cell repertoires in COVID-19. TCRdb's copy holds only in-frame clones and misses some; the assay was immunoSEQ multiplex PCR. The data show a few hundred thousand clones, roughly nine tenths seen once. Sequencing was done on a sample of peripheral blood. The receptors shown here come from a woman aged 45-65 years who had recovered from COVID-19.

The V and J genes are TRBV30 and TRBJ1-5; 8 bases are shared with TRBD1. V gave up 0 bases and J gave up 2 bases; unmatched junction bases: 12. This CDR3 is 18 amino acids long. Germline lookup yields CDR1 GTSNPN and CDR2 SVGIG (reference sequence). The CDR3 loop is CAWSVGPGQGAGNQPQHF. CDR3 bases: TGTGCCTGGAGTGTGGGTCCCGGCCAGGGGGCTGGCAATCAGCCCCAGCATTTT.

V and J are TRBV5-4 and TRBJ2-3; 8 bases fit TRBD2. Germline CDR1 SGHNT, CDR2 YYREEE (reference sequence). With 4 bases clipped from V and 0 bases from J, the junction kept 4 bases outside the gene matches. The CDR3 length is 15 residues. The chain's CDR3 is CASSEKRESTDTQYF. The CDR3 DNA reads as TGTGCCAGCAGCGAGAAGCGGGAGAGCACAGATACGCAGTATTTT.

This chain uses TRBV13 with TRBJ2-1; TRBD2 agrees at 7 bases. V trimming: 3 bases; J trimming: 5 bases; junction bases outside the gene matches: 7. Germline values: CDR1 PRHDT, CDR2 FYEKMQ (reference sequence). The CDR3 is 15 amino acids. The CDR3 DNA reads TGTGCCAGCAGCTTTCCGGGGGGTAACAACAATGAGCAGTTCTTC. Its translation: CASSFPGGNNNEQFF.

The chain carries TRBV19 and TRBJ1-2; no firm D call. Germline-derived CDR1 and CDR2 are LNHDA and SQIVND (reference sequence). Between the trimmed V and J ends, which lost 8 bases and 0 bases, there was a span of 19 bases. This CDR3 contains 16 residues. The CDR3 here is CASATRPGSPNYGYTF. CDR3 DNA: TGTGCCAGTGCCACCAGACCAGGCTCACCTAACTATGGCTACACCTTC.

The V call is TRBV27, the J call TRBJ1-6, with 10 bases aligning to TRBD1. After removal of 5 bases from V and 2 bases from J, the junction contained 6 bases not matched to a gene. The CDR3 covers 17 residues. CDR1 is MNHEY, CDR2 SMNVEV, per germline (reference sequence). The CDR3 bases are TGTGCCAGCAGTACCCGGACAGGGGGAACCTATAATTCACCCCTCCACTTT. It codes for CASSTRTGGTYNSPLHF.

This rearrangement joins TRBV7-9 to TRBJ1-2; TRBD1 matches at 7 bases. CDR1 and CDR2 from the germline V gene are SEHNR and FQNEAQ (reference sequence). This CDR3 spans 12 amino acids. V trimming: 3 bases; J trimming: 6 bases; junction bases outside the gene matches: 1. CDR3 residues: CASSFTGDGYTF. The CDR3 DNA reads as TGTGCCAGCAGCTTTACAGGGGATGGCTACACCTTC. Using reference TRBV7-9 and TRBJ1-2 for the parts outside the CDR3, the full variable domain is DTGVSQNPRHKITKRGQNVTFRCDPISEHNRLYWYRQTLGQGPEFLTYFQNEAQLEKSRLLSDRFSAERPKGSFSTLEIQRTEQGDSAMYLCASSFTGDGYTFGSGTRLTVV.

This clone has only one observation. The J gene is TRBJ1-2, the V gene TRBV9, with 10 positions matching TRBD1. Trimming cost V 6 bases and J 0 bases; bases outside gene matches: 8. Germline CDR1 SGDLS, CDR2 YYNGEE. CDR3 length: 16 amino acids. The CDR3 sequence: CASTKSGTGANYGYTF. CDR3 in DNA: TGTGCCAGCACCAAGTCCGGGACAGGGGCTAACTATGGCTACACCTTC.

The chain uses TRBV18 and TRBJ2-5, with TRBD2 as a possible D gene (5 bases). Trimming left V 2 bases short and J 0 bases short, with 7 bases between. Germline values: CDR1 KGHSH, CDR2 LQKENI. The CDR3 runs to 14 residues. CDR3 DNA sequence: TGTGCCAGCTCACCAACGAGGGACCAAGAGACCCAGTACTTC. The encoded protein is CASSPTRDQETQYF. Combining the CDR3 with reference TRBV18 and TRBJ2-5 gives the whole variable domain NAGVMQNPRHLVRRRGQEARLRCSPMKGHSHVYWYRQLPEEGLKFMVYLQKENIIDESGMPKERFSAEFPKEGPSILRIQQVVRGDSAAYFCASSPTRDQETQYFGPGTRLLVL.